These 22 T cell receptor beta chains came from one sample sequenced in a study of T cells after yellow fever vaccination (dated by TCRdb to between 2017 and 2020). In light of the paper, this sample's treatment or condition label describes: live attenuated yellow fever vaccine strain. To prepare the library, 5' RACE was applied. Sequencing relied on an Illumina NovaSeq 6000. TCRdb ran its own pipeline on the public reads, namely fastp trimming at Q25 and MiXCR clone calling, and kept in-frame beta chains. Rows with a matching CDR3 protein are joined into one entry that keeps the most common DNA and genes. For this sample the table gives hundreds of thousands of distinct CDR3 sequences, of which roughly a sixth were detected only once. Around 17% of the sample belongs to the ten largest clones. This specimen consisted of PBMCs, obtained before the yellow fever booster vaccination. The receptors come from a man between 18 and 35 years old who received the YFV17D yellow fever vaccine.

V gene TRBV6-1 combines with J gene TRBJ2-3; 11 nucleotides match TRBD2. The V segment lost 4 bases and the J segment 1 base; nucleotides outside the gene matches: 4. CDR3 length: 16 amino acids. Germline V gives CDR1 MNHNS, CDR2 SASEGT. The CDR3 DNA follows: TGTGCCAGCAGTGGTAGCGGGGGGGCTGGCACAGATACGCAGTATTTT. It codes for CASSGSGGAGTDTQYF.

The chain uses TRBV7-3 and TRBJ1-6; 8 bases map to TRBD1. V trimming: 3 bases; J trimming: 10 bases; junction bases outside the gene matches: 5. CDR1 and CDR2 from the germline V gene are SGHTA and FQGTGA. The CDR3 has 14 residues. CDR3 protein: CASSLTGAESPLHF. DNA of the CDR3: TGTGCCAGCAGCTTGACAGGGGCGGAATCACCCCTCCACTTT.

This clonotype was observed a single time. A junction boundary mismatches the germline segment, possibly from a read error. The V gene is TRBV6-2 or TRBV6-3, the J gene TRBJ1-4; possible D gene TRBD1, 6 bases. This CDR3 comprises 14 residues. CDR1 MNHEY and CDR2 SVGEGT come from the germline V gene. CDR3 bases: TGTGCCAGCAGTTCTCCAGGGGACAATGAAAAACTGATTTTT. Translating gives CASSSPGDNEKLIF.

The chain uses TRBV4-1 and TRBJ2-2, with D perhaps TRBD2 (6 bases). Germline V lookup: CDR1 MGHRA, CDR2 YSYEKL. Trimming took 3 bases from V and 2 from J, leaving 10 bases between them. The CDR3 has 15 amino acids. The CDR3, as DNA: TGCGCCAGCAGCCAGGGAGGAATTAACACCGGGGAGCTGTTTTTT. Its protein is CASSQGGINTGELFF.

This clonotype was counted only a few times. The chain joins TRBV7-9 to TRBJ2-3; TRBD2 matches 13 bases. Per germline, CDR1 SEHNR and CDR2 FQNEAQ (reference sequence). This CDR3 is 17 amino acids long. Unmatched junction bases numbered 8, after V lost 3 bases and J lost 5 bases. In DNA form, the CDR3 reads TGTGCCAGCAGCTTGGGTCCGACTAGCGGGGGGCAAGATACGCAGTATTTT. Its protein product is CASSLGPTSGGQDTQYF. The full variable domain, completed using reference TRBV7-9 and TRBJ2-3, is DTGVSQNPRHKITKRGQNVTFRCDPISEHNRLYWYRQTLGQGPEFLTYFQNEAQLEKSRLLSDRFSAERPKGSFSTLEIQRTEQGDSAMYLCASSLGPTSGGQDTQYFGPGTRLTVL.

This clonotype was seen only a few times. As DNA, the CDR3 is TGCAGTGCTAGAGATCACCAGGGTGGGTACCAAGAGACCCAGTACTTC. Its protein is CSARDHQGGYQETQYF. V is TRBV20-1 and J is TRBJ2-5; perhaps TRBD1 as D (5 bases). V was cut by 0 bases and J by 0 bases, with 14 bases left in between. Germline-derived CDR1 and CDR2 are DFQATT and SNEGSKA (reference sequence). This CDR3 has 16 residues.

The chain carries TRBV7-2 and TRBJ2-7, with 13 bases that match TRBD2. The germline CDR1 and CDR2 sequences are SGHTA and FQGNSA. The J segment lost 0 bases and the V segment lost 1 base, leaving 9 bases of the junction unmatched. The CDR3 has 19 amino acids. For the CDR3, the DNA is TGTGCCAGCAGCTTAGGGATCGGGACTAGCGGGGTGAGCTCCTACGAGCAGTACGTC. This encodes CASSLGIGTSGVSSYEQYV.

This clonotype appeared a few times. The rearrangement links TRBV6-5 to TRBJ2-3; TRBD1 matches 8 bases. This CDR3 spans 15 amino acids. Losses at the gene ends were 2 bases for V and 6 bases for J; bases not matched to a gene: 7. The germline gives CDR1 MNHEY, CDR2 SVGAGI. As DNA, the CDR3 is TGTGCCAGCAGTTACGGGGACAGGACGCGGGATACGCAGTATTTT. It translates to CASSYGDRTRDTQYF.

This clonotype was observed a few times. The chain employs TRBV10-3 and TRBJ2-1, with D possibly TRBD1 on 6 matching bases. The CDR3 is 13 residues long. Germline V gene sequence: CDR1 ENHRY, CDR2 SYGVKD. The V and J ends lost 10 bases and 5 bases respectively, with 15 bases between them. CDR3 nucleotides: TGTGCCACCCACGGGACAACAGACAATGAGCAGTTCTTC. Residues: CATHGTTDNEQFF.

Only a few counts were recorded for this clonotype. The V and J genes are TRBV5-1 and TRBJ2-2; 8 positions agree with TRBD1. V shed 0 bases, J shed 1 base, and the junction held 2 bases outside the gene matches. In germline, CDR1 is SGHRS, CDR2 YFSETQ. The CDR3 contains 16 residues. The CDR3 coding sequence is TGCGCCAGCAGCTTGGATGGGACAGGGAACACCGGGGAGCTGTTTTTT. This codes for CASSLDGTGNTGELFF.

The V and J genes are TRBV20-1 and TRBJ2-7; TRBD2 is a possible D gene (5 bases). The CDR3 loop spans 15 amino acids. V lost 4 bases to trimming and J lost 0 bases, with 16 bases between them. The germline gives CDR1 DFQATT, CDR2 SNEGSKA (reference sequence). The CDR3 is CSATSIGGFSYEQYV. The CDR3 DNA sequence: TGCAGTGCTACCTCAATAGGAGGCTTCTCCTACGAGCAGTACGTC.

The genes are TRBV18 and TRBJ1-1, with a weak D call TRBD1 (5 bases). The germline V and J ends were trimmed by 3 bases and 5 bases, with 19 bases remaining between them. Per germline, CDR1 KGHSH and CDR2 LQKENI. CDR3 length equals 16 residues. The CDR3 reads CASSPSQGGFGTEAFF. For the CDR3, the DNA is TGTGCCAGCTCACCGTCCCAGGGCGGATTTGGGACTGAAGCTTTCTTT.

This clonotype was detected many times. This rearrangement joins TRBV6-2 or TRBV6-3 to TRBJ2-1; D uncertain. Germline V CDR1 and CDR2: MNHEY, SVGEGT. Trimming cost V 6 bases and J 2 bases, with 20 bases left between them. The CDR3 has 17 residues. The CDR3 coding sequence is TGTGCCAGCAGGGTTAAGACCCCTAGGTCCCCCTACAATGAGCAGTTCTTC. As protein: CASRVKTPRSPYNEQFF.

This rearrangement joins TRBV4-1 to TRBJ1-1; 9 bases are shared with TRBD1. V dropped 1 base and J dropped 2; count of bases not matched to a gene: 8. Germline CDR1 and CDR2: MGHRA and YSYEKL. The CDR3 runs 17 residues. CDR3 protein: CASSQGLTGGRNTEAFF. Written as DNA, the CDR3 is TGCGCCAGCAGCCAAGGCCTTACAGGGGGCAGAAACACTGAAGCTTTCTTT.

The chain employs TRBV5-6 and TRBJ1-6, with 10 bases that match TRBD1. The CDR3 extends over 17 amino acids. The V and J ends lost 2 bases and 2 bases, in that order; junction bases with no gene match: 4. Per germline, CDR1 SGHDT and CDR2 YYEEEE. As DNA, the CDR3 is TGTGCCAGCAGCTTTCCGGACAGGGGGACCTATAATTCACCCCTCCACTTT. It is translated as CASSFPDRGTYNSPLHF.

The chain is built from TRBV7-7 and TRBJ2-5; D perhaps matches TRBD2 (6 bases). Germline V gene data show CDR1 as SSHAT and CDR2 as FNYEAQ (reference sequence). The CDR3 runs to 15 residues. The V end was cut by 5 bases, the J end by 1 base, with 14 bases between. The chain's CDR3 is CASSLRTGLQETQYF. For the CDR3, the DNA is TGTGCCAGCAGCCTCCGGACGGGACTCCAAGAGACCCAGTACTTC.

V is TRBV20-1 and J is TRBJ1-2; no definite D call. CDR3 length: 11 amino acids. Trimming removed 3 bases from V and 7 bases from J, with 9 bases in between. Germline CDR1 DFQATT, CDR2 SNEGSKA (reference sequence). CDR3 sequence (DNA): TGCAGTGCTAGTTTATTTCCTGGCTACACCTTC. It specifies CSASLFPGYTF.

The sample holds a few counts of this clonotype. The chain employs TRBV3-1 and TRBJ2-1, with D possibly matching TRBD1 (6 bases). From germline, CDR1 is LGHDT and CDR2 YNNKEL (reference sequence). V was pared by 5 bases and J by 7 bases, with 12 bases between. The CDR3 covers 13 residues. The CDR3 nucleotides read TGTGCCAGCAGCAAACAGGGTCGGAATGAGCAGTTCTTC. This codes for CASSKQGRNEQFF.

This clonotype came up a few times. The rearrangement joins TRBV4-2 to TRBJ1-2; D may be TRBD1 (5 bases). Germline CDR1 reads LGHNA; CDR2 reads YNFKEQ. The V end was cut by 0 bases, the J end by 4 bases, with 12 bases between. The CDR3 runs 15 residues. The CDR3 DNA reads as TGTGCCAGCAGCCAAGAACCCAGGGTCGGCTATGGCTACACCTTC. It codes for CASSQEPRVGYGYTF.

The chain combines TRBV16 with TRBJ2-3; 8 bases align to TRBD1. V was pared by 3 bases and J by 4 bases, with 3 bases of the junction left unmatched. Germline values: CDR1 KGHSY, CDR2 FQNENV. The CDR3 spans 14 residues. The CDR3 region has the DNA TGTGCCAGCAGCCAGTTACAGGGGGCAGATACGCAGTATTTT. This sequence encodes CASSQLQGADTQYF.

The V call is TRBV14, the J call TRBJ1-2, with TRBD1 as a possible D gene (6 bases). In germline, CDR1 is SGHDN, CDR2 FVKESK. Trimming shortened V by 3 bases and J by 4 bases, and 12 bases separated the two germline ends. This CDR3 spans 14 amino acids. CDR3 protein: CASSHRTEFYGYTF. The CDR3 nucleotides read TGTGCCAGCAGCCATAGGACAGAGTTCTATGGCTACACCTTC.

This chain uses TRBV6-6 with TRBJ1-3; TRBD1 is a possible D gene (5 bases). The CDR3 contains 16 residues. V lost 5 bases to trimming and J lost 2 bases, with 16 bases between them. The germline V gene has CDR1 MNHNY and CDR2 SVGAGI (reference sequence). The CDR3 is CASSQPPAGPGNTIYF. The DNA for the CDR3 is TGTGCCAGCAGTCAGCCCCCGGCAGGGCCTGGAAACACCATATATTTT.